This T cell receptor beta chain was recovered during a study of radiotherapy plus CTLA-4 blockade in lung cancer. Germline V lookup: CDR1 SNHLY, CDR2 FYNNEI. The CDR3 consists of 14 residues. Between the trimmed V and J ends, which lost 7 bases and 2 bases, there was a span of 13 bases. This clone was seen only once. Clones were sequenced by immunoSEQ multiplex PCR, and TCRdb holds only the in-frame ones, with some missing. The data hold 81,000 or so clones, with roughly 79% observed a single time. The chain combines TRBV2 with TRBJ2-3; unclear D gene. Source: peripheral blood, taken from a patient treated with radiotherapy plus ipilimumab. This sequence was found in a human donor with non-small cell lung cancer whose response to radiotherapy plus ipilimumab could not be evaluated. Some clones in this sample may be carry-over from other donors' samples. The CDR3 loop is CASNQQTITDTQYF. Written as DNA, the CDR3 is TGTGCCAGCAACCAACAGACCATCACAGATACGCAGTATTTT.